This T cell receptor (beta chain) was identified in a study of cytomegalovirus exposure and HLA in healthy donors. Regarding the study as a whole: Some V segments (TRBV6-2 and TRBV6-3 among them) were excluded as indistinguishable. According to the study, 160 or so TCR beta chains were cytomegalovirus-associated. Further analysis was carried out later, and it showed several of the most significant clusters appearing linked to common viral pathogens. Apart from CMV serostatus, no immune exposure information was available.

A note on this clone: Its specificity is unknown. At one end, the junction sequence differs from germline, possibly due to a read error. The sample has other DNA sequences that encode this CDR3 too.

PCR primers comprised 60 Vbeta and 13 Jbeta primers. Only in-frame clones appear in the TCRdb table, and some are missing; sequencing was by immunoSEQ multiplex PCR. Of roughly 67,000 clones in the sample, just under 80% were seen once. CDR1 LNHDA and CDR2 SQIVND come from the germline V gene (reference sequence). The CDR3 covers 14 residues. Material for sequencing was PBMCs. The TCR sequence derives from a man aged 35-49 years in good health and CMV-seronegative. The rearrangement uses TRBV19 and TRBJ1-5; TRBD1 matches 8 bases. The CDR3 DNA reads as TGTGCCAGTAGTAGTAACAGGGGGGATCAGCCCCAGCATTTC. Translated: CASSSNRGDQPQHF.